The 30 T cell receptor beta chains in this list originate from one sample, sequenced in a study of graft-versus-host responses after intestinal transplantation. These TCRs are of unknown antigen specificity. TCRdb's copy holds only in-frame clones and misses some; the assay was immunoSEQ multiplex PCR. This table has approximately 94,000 clones, more than 75% appearing once. The sample in question was unstimulated CD4+ T cells sorted from spleen or lymph node cells, obtained before transplant. The receptor source for this set is a human donor who was the organ donor for an intestinal transplant.

This chain links TRBV11-1 with TRBJ2-6; 11 bases match TRBD2. The CDR3 is made up of 17 amino acids. Germline-derived CDR1 and CDR2 are SGHAT and FQDESV (reference sequence). J gave up 4 bases and V 2 bases, and 4 bases lay outside the gene matches. As DNA, the CDR3 is TGTGCCAGCAGCTTAACTAGCGGGGGATCGGGGGCCAACGTCCTGACTTTC. Residues: CASSLTSGGSGANVLTF.

The chain couples TRBV9 to TRBJ1-1, with unresolved D. In germline, CDR1 is SGDLS, CDR2 YYNGEE. The V gene lost 0 bases and the J gene lost 7 bases, with 10 bases spanning the gap. The CDR3 covers 13 residues. CDR3: CASSVEGRGEAFF. The CDR3 DNA sequence: TGTGCCAGCAGCGTAGAGGGTCGCGGTGAAGCTTTCTTT.

Regarding this clone: At the DNA level, this CDR3 is encoded by other sequences in the same sample as well. The gene calls are TRBV2 and TRBJ2-2; 9 bases are shared with TRBD1. With 6 bases clipped from V and 1 base from J, the junction kept 3 bases outside the gene matches. Germline CDR1 and CDR2: SNHLY and FYNNEI. This CDR3 has 15 amino acids. CDR3 sequence: CASRPGQGNTGELFF. In nucleotides, the CDR3 is TGTGCCAGCAGGCCGGGACAGGGGAACACCGGGGAGCTGTTTTTT.

This chain links TRBV5-4 with TRBJ1-2; no clear D. V shed 2 bases and J shed 8 bases, with 10 bases lying between them. The CDR3 has 12 residues. The germline gives CDR1 SGHNT, CDR2 YYREEE (reference sequence). Written as DNA, the CDR3 is TGTGCCAGCAGCTTCAGCGCCTGGGGCTACACCTTC. This translates into CASSFSAWGYTF.

Of note for this clone: Other DNA sequences from this sample encode an identical CDR3 as well. The V gene is TRBV28, the J gene TRBJ1-3; no firm D call. The CDR3 extends over 15 amino acids. V was cut by 6 bases and J by 1 base, with 13 bases left in between. Germline CDR1 MDHEN, CDR2 SYDVKM. The CDR3: CASSLRRGSGNTIYF. The CDR3 DNA follows: TGTGCCAGCAGCCTCCGGAGAGGTTCTGGAAACACCATATATTTT.

The CDR3 DNA reads TGTGCCAGCAGCCCCCGACTTCAGGGGAACACTGAAGCTTTCTTT. This codes for CASSPRLQGNTEAFF. The chain couples TRBV9 to TRBJ1-1; possible D gene TRBD1, 5 bases. Per germline, CDR1 SGDLS and CDR2 YYNGEE. The CDR3 length is 15 residues. Trimming removed 4 bases at V and 1 base at J, with 14 bases between.

The chain couples TRBV6-1 to TRBJ2-4; 9 bases line up with TRBD1. Germline assignment: CDR1 MNHNS and CDR2 SASEGT. This CDR3 has 14 amino acids. V lost 4 bases to trimming and J lost 8 bases; unmatched junction nucleotides: 6. CDR3 sequence (DNA): TGTGCCAGCAGTGTACGGGACAGGGTCGACATTCAGTACTTC. Its protein is CASSVRDRVDIQYF.

The chain carries TRBV18 and TRBJ2-2; 7 positions match TRBD2. V shed 3 bases, J shed 1 base, and the junction held 5 bases outside the gene matches. This CDR3 contains 16 residues. The germline gives CDR1 KGHSH, CDR2 LQKENI. CDR3 DNA sequence: TGTGCCAGCTCACCTTACAGCGGGGTGAACACCGGGGAGCTGTTTTTT. Its protein is CASSPYSGVNTGELFF.

The chain has TRBV27 and TRBJ2-7; 9 nucleotides align to TRBD2. CDR3 size: 15 residues. CDR1 MNHEY and CDR2 SMNVEV come from the germline V gene (reference sequence). The V segment lost 3 bases and the J segment 6 bases; nucleotides outside the gene matches: 9. The CDR3 reads CASSFEAGTSLEQYF. The DNA of the CDR3 is TGTGCCAGCAGTTTCGAGGCCGGGACTAGCCTCGAGCAGTACTTC.

CDR3 protein: CASSIASISNTEAFF. The CDR3 nucleotides are TGTGCCAGTAGTATAGCTAGCATATCGAACACTGAAGCTTTCTTT. This sequence joins TRBV19 and TRBJ1-1; D remains unclear. The CDR3 sequence is 15 residues long. The ends were cut back, 1 base at V and 1 base at J, with 10 bases in the middle. In germline, CDR1 is LNHDA, CDR2 SQIVND (reference sequence).

This chain uses TRBV29-1 with TRBJ1-6; 9 bases agree with TRBD1. With V trimmed by 4 bases and J by 7 bases, 8 bases remained unmatched. The CDR3 has 15 residues. The germline gives CDR1 SQVTM, CDR2 ANQGSEA. CDR3: CSVALAGTGNSPLHF. The CDR3 region has the DNA TGCAGCGTTGCCCTTGCGGGGACAGGGAATTCACCCCTCCACTTT.

The sample holds a few counts of this clone. This chain links TRBV28 with TRBJ1-2, with D perhaps matching TRBD1 (5 bases). This CDR3 is built from 13 residues. The V gene lost 7 bases and the J gene lost 5 bases, with 14 bases spanning the gap. Germline-derived CDR1 and CDR2 are MDHEN and SYDVKM. The chain's CDR3 is CASIGARLYGYTF. Here the CDR3 DNA reads TGTGCCAGCATAGGGGCCCGACTTTATGGCTACACCTTC.

V and J are TRBV28 and TRBJ2-7; 7 bases align to TRBD1. V lost 7 bases to trimming and J lost 2 bases; unmatched junction nucleotides: 5. The CDR3 is 13 amino acids. Germline assignment: CDR1 MDHEN and CDR2 SYDVKM. Written as DNA, the CDR3 is TGTGCCAGCAACGACAGGGATACCTACGAGCAGTACTTC. Its protein is CASNDRDTYEQYF.

In this sample, this clone turned up a few times. The rearrangement joins TRBV10-3 to TRBJ1-2; D gene ambiguous. This CDR3 has 11 residues. CDR1 and CDR2 from the germline V gene are ENHRY and SYGVKD. Trimming took 3 bases from V and 7 from J, leaving 6 bases between them. The CDR3 loop reads CAISDGSGYTF. CDR3 DNA: TGTGCCATCAGTGATGGCAGTGGCTACACCTTC.

The chain joins TRBV7-3 to TRBJ2-5; 8 nucleotides align to TRBD1. Germline assignment: CDR1 SGHTA and CDR2 FQGTGA. Unmatched junction bases numbered 3, after V lost 2 bases and J lost 7 bases. CDR3 size: 13 residues. CDR3 in DNA: TGTGCCAGCAGCTTAGCAGGGGGCGCGACCCAGTACTTC. Translation: CASSLAGGATQYF.

The J gene is TRBJ1-5, the V gene TRBV28, with TRBD1 matching over 10 bases. The V gene's germline CDR1 is MDHEN and CDR2 SYDVKM. V shed 3 bases and J 6 bases; nucleotides not matched to a gene: 11. The CDR3 runs 17 residues. The CDR3 here is CASSFLAPGQGSQPQHF. CDR3 nucleotide sequence: TGTGCCAGCAGTTTTTTAGCTCCGGGACAGGGGAGTCAGCCCCAGCATTTT.

This chain uses TRBV19 with TRBJ2-2; D is perhaps TRBD1 (6 bases). The CDR3 is 12 residues long. CDR1 is LNHDA, CDR2 SQIVND, per germline (reference sequence). Trimming shortened V by 6 bases and J by 6 bases, and 8 bases separated the two germline ends. The CDR3: CASSNRAGELFF. The DNA for the CDR3 is TGTGCCAGTAGCAACAGGGCCGGGGAGCTGTTTTTT.

V usage is TRBV10-3 and J usage is TRBJ1-5; tentatively, D is TRBD1 (5 bases). V dropped 7 bases and J dropped 7 bases, with 17 bases sitting between them. Germline values: CDR1 ENHRY, CDR2 SYGVKD. CDR3 length equals 14 residues. In DNA, the CDR3 is TGTGCCATCAAAGCGGGGGAAGTGGGGCAGCCCCAGCATTTT. As protein: CAIKAGEVGQPQHF.

The chain uses TRBV19 and TRBJ2-5; no definite D call. Trimming cost V 2 bases and J 4 bases, with 14 bases left between them. CDR1 and CDR2 (germline): LNHDA, SQIVND (reference sequence). The CDR3 spans 15 residues. Written as DNA, the CDR3 is TGTGCCAGTAGTATACCCAAGAGAGCTTCAGAGACCCAGTACTTC. This gives the protein CASSIPKRASETQYF.

In its sample, this clone was seen a few times. The rearrangement uses TRBV6-1 and TRBJ1-2, with D possibly being TRBD1 (6 bases). The germline V and J ends were trimmed by 0 bases and 8 bases, with 10 bases remaining between them. The germline CDR1 and CDR2 sequences are MNHNS and SASEGT. CDR3 length: 13 amino acids. DNA of the CDR3: TGTGCCAGCAGTGAAGCGGGGGGGCACGGCTACACCTTC. Protein product: CASSEAGGHGYTF.

The chain recombines TRBV5-6 with TRBJ2-1; 8 bases are shared with TRBD2. CDR3 length: 16 amino acids. Germline CDR1 reads SGHDT; CDR2 reads YYEEEE. The junction had 8 bases not matched to a gene; V was cut back by 6 bases and J by 0 bases. The CDR3 region is CASNPKRGSSYNEQFF. The DNA of the CDR3 is TGTGCCAGCAACCCAAAGCGGGGGAGCTCCTACAATGAGCAGTTCTTC.

In nucleotides, the CDR3 is TGTGCCAGCAGTCCTGGGGGCCAAGAGACCCAGTACTTC. Protein sequence: CASSPGGQETQYF. The J gene is TRBJ2-5, the V gene TRBV28; D may correspond to TRBD1 or TRBD2 (5 bases each). Per the germline V gene, CDR1 is MDHEN and CDR2 is SYDVKM. This CDR3 comprises 13 residues. Trimming removed 5 bases from V and 1 base from J, with 8 bases in between.

The CDR3 is CASSSTLRGQTNQPQHF. In DNA form, the CDR3 reads TGTGCCAGCAGCTCCACCTTACGTGGACAAACCAATCAGCCCCAGCATTTT. The rearrangement links TRBV7-8 to TRBJ1-5; D is possibly TRBD1 (5 bases). The CDR3 is 17 residues long. CDR1 SGHVS and CDR2 FQNEAQ come from the germline V gene. Trimming took 4 bases from V and 3 from J, leaving 19 bases between them.

The chain employs TRBV6-6 and TRBJ1-2; no clear D. The CDR3 has 12 residues. The ends were cut back, 2 bases at V and 8 bases at J, with 9 bases in the middle. Per the germline V gene, CDR1 is MNHNY and CDR2 is SVGAGI (reference sequence). CDR3 sequence reads: CASSYGDVGYTF. CDR3 sequence (DNA): TGTGCCAGCAGTTACGGCGACGTCGGCTACACCTTC.

The gene calls are TRBV5-1 and TRBJ2-6, with D possibly being TRBD2 (5 bases). Germline CDR1 SGHRS, CDR2 YFSETQ. V lost 7 bases and J lost 0, with 14 bases in between. This CDR3 has 16 residues. CDR3 nucleotides: TGCGCCAGCGGGAGCAGTATCGGCTCTGGGGCCAACGTCCTGACTTTC. Its translation: CASGSSIGSGANVLTF.

The chain employs TRBV30 and TRBJ1-4; D is uncertain. Germline V lookup: CDR1 GTSNPN, CDR2 SVGIG (reference sequence). Trimming pared 4 bases from V and 5 bases from J, leaving 17 bases between. This CDR3 has 15 amino acids. In nucleotides, the CDR3 is TGTGCCTGGACACTTGGTGGGGAGAAGAATGAAAAACTGTTTTTT. Amino acid sequence: CAWTLGGEKNEKLFF.

The J gene is TRBJ1-1, the V gene TRBV5-6; D gene uncertain. The germline V and J ends were trimmed by 1 base and 3 bases, with 7 bases remaining between them. Germline CDR1 and CDR2: SGHDT and YYEEEE. The CDR3 loop spans 13 amino acids. CDR3 protein: CASSLPGYTEAFF. In DNA, the CDR3 is TGTGCCAGCAGCTTGCCGGGATACACTGAAGCTTTCTTT.

The chain is built from TRBV9 and TRBJ1-5, with TRBD1 matching over 7 bases. The CDR3 covers 16 residues. The germline gives CDR1 SGDLS, CDR2 YYNGEE. The ends lost 0 bases at V and 2 bases at J; junction bases unmatched: 5. The CDR3 coding sequence is TGTGCCAGCAGCGTAGGGGCCACAGGGGGCAATCAGCCCCAGCATTTT. Its translation: CASSVGATGGNQPQHF.

J is TRBJ2-4 and V is TRBV18; D possibly corresponds to TRBD2 (6 bases). The CDR3 loop spans 13 amino acids. Germline V gene lookup returns CDR1 KGHSH and CDR2 LQKENI. V was pared by 3 bases and J by 8 bases, with 11 bases between. The CDR3 loop reads CASSPTSFDIQYF. DNA of the CDR3: TGTGCCAGCTCACCGACTAGTTTCGACATTCAGTACTTC.

The chain links TRBV5-1 to TRBJ2-5, with a weak D call TRBD1 (5 bases). The V end lost 1 base, the J end lost 1 base, and 8 bases lay between the germline ends. The CDR3 is made up of 14 amino acids. Germline V gene sequence: CDR1 SGHRS, CDR2 YFSETQ. The chain's CDR3 is CASSLFTGQETQYF. CDR3 nucleotide sequence: TGCGCCAGCAGCTTGTTCACAGGCCAAGAGACCCAGTACTTC.